This T cell receptor beta chain appears in the sequencing data of a study of control samples from healthy donors and cancer patients. This clone has just a few counts. Sequenced by immunoSEQ multiplex PCR; TCRdb stores in-frame clones only, minus some. The sample includes 53,000 or so clones, 87% of them seen just once. CDR3 length: 13 residues. Germline CDR1 is SGHDT and CDR2 is YYEEEE. Trimming took 0 bases from V and 2 from J, leaving 5 bases between them. The sample consisted of PBMCs. This sequence originates from a man aged 55-75 years with head and neck cancer. The chain combines TRBV5-6 with TRBJ1-2; TRBD1 is a possible D gene (5 bases). The CDR3 nucleotides read TGTGCCAGCAGCTTGGCAGGGAACTATGGCTACACCTTC. Amino acids: CASSLAGNYGYTF.